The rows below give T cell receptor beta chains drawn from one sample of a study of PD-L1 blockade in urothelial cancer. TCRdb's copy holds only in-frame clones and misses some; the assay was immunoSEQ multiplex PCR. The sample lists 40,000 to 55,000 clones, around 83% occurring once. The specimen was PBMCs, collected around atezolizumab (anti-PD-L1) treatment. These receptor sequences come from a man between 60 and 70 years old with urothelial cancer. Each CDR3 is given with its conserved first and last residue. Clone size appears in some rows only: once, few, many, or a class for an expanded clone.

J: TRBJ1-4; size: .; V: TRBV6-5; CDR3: CASSRDETNEKLFF
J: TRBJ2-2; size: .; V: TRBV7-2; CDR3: CASSLRQVMTGELFF
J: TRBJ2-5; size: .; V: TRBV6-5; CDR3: CASNRDKTQYF
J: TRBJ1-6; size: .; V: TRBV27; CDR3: CASSLGTGNSPLHF
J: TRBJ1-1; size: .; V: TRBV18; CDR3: CASSTRGLVAEAFF
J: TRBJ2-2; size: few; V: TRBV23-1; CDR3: CASSLQTSGRRSWTGELFF
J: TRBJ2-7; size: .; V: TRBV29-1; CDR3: CSVEDRQGRTYEQYF
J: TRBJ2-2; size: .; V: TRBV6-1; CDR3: CASSLDGRGAGELFF
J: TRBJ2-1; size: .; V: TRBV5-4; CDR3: CASSLSTSGSWRANEQFF
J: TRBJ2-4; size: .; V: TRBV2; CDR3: CASSLQEPVGNIQYF
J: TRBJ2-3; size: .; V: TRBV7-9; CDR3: CASSLSGITDTQYF
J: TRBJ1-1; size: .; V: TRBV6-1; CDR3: CASSEGRSTNTEAFF
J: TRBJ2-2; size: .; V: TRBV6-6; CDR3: CASFTGQGAPAGELFF
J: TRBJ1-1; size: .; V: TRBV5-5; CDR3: CASSQTPNTEAFF
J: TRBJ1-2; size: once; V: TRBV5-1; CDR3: CASSWGPGANYGYTF
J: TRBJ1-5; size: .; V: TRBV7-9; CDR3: CASSIGQAQHF
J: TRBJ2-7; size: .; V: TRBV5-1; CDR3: CASSPGTSGRLNYEQYF
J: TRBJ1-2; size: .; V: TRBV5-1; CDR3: CASSLGGTDYGYTF
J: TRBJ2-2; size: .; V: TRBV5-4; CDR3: CASSLNAGRGMHWELFF
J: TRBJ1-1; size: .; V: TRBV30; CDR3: CAWSVGRGTEAFF
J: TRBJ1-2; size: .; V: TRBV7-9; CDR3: CASSPRMTGSNGYTF
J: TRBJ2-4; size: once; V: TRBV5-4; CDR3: CASSSGGTGRASVQYF
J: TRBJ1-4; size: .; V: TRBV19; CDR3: CASSILRGAATNEKLFF
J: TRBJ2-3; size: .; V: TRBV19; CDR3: CASSIRLAGGSTDTQYF
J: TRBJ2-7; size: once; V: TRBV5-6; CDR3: CASSSDREFEQYF
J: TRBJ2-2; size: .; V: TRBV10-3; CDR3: CAISANTGELFF
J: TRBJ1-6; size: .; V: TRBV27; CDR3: CASTRNAGTVNSPLHF
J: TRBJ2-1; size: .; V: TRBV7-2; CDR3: CASSPHGTSGIDEQFF
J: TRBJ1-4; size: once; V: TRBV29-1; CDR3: CSVGRQGEKLFF
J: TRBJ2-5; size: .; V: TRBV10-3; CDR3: CAISYRGQETQYF
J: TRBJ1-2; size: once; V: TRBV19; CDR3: CASSIRGSPNYGYTF
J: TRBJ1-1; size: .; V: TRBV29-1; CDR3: CSVEGLVANTEAFF
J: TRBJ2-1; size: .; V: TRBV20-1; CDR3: CSARSSVEQFF
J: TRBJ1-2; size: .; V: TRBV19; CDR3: CASSIVQGLYYGYTF
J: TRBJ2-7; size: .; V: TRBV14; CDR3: CASSPYATSGKSYEQYF
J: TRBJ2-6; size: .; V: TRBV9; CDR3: CASSRDRGGSGANVLTF
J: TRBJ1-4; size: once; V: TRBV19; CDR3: CASSLRLADSQATNEKLFF
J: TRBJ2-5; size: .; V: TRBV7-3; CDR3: CASSLIGRQGQETQYF
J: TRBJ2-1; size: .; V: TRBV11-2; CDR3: CASSLGQAFNEQFF
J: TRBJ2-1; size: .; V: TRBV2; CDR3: CASSEEKGRTEQFF
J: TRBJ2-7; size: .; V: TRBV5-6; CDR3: CASSLRSSGSRSF
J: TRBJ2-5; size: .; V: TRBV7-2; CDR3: CASTVSGEETQYF
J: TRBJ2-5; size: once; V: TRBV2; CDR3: CASNNIRAQYF
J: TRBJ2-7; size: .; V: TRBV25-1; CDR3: CASSTSGSPRVKQYF
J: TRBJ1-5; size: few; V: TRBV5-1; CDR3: CASSLEAGNVQPQHF